A single sample gave rise to the 8 T cell receptor beta chains below, sequenced in a study of control samples from healthy donors and cancer patients. The repertoire was sequenced with immunoSEQ multiplex PCR; TCRdb's copy has only in-frame clones and lacks some. The sample yields 100,000 to 120,000 clones, over 75% seen once. Sequenced sample: PBMCs. These receptor sequences come from a woman aged 55-70 years with lung cancer.

The chain carries TRBV7-2 and TRBJ1-1, with 8 bases that match TRBD1. V lost 1 base, J lost 4 bases, and 8 bases stayed unmatched. From germline, CDR1 is SGHTA and CDR2 FQGNSA. The CDR3 covers 16 residues. CDR3 DNA: TGTGCCAGCAGCTTAGATTTACTACAGGGGGGCACTGAAGCTTTCTTT. This sequence encodes CASSLDLLQGGTEAFF.

The chain has TRBV18 and TRBJ1-2, with D unresolved. The germline V gene encodes CDR1 KGHSH and CDR2 LQKENI. The CDR3 loop spans 15 amino acids. Trimming left V 2 bases short and J 2 bases short, with 12 bases between. This CDR3 is CASSPETPPNYGYTF. The CDR3 bases are TGTGCCAGCTCACCAGAGACACCTCCGAACTATGGCTACACCTTC.

J is TRBJ2-2 and V is TRBV5-1; tentatively, D is TRBD2 (5 bases). V dropped 2 bases and J dropped 0 bases, with 11 bases sitting between them. The CDR3 has 16 amino acids. The germline V gene encodes CDR1 SGHRS and CDR2 YFSETQ. As DNA, the CDR3 is TGCGCCAGCAGCTTAGTCACGGACTCGAACACCGGGGAGCTGTTTTTT. Translating gives CASSLVTDSNTGELFF.

This clone appeared a few times. The rearrangement uses TRBV11-2 and TRBJ2-1; 7 bases line up with TRBD2. In germline, CDR1 is SGHAT, CDR2 FQNNGV. Trimming at V came to 1 base and at J to 8 bases, leaving 11 bases not matched to a gene. The CDR3 covers 16 residues. The CDR3 spells CASSLVTGGSGYEQFF. The CDR3 DNA reads as TGTGCCAGCAGCTTAGTCACTGGCGGGAGCGGATATGAGCAGTTCTTC.

In its sample, this clone was seen once. The CDR3 region has the DNA TGTGCCAGCAGCCCCATCAACTACGAGCAGTACTTC. It encodes CASSPINYEQYF. This chain joins TRBV7-9 and TRBJ2-7; D is unresolved. This CDR3 contains 12 residues. V was clipped by 5 bases and J by 3 bases, with 8 bases between them. Germline assignment: CDR1 SEHNR and CDR2 FQNEAQ (reference sequence).

This clone has only one observation. V is TRBV6-1 and J is TRBJ1-5, with 9 bases lining up with TRBD1. The junction had 13 bases not matched to a gene; V was cut back by 2 bases and J by 2 bases. Germline lookup yields CDR1 MNHNS and CDR2 SASEGT. The CDR3 is made up of 19 amino acids. CDR3 DNA sequence: TGTGCCAGCAGTGAATTGGGACAGGGTGCCCTTTTGGGCAATCAGCCCCAGCATTTT. This sequence encodes CASSELGQGALLGNQPQHF.

This sequence joins TRBV7-3 and TRBJ1-1; TRBD1 might be the D (5 bases). The CDR3 totals 15 residues. V lost 1 base, J lost 4 bases, and 13 bases lay in between. Germline CDR1 and CDR2: SGHTA and FQGTGA. The DNA of the CDR3 is TGTGCCAGCAGCTTAAGCGGAGCTAGGGGCACTGAAGCTTTCTTT. It encodes CASSLSGARGTEAFF.

The DNA for the CDR3 is TGCGCCAGCAGCTCGGACAGTTACGAGCAGTACTTC. This translates into CASSSDSYEQYF. V and J are TRBV5-1 and TRBJ2-7; tentative D call: TRBD1 (6 bases). Trimming stripped 3 bases from V and 4 bases from J, with 8 bases between. The CDR3 has 12 residues. The germline V gene encodes CDR1 SGHRS and CDR2 YFSETQ.